Reported below is one TCR beta chain. This clone has just a few counts. The target of this receptor is not known. Nothing much larger sits one base from this clone, and base qualities are not available. This sample was included in a study of tumour-infiltrating T cells in Burkitt lymphoma (dated by TCRdb to the early 2020s). General notes on the study: When TCR repertoire data were correlated with clinical outcome, productive clonality turned out to predict both overall and progression-free survival, independent of established prognosticators, age at diagnosis among them.

Library preparation employed the immunoSEQ multiplex PCR assay. TCRdb mirrors the immuneACCESS table, restricted to in-frame sequences. Some clones are absent from its copies; in checked studies, under half trace to an unresolved V gene, and the reason for the others is unknown. The sample contains 11,000 to 15,000 clones, 30% of them found a single time. About 6.2% of the sample goes to the ten largest clones. Measured from the cysteine to the phenylalanine, the CDR3 is 15 residues long. Only the CDR3 region is kept as DNA, spanning 45 bases read in frame from base 1. Ends trimmed: V by 0 bases, J by 4 bases; bases unmatched to a gene: 5. The germline V gene (reference sequence) provides CDR1 SEHNR and CDR2 FQNEAQ.

The TCR sequence derives from a human donor with diffuse large B-cell lymphoma. Material for sequencing was tumor tissue. The rearrangement combines TRBV7-9 with TRBJ1-2; 7 bases in between match TRBD1. CDR3 loop: CASSLANRGGYGYTF. The DNA sequence is TGTGCCAGCAGCTTAGCGAACAGGGGAGGCTATGGCTACACCTTC.